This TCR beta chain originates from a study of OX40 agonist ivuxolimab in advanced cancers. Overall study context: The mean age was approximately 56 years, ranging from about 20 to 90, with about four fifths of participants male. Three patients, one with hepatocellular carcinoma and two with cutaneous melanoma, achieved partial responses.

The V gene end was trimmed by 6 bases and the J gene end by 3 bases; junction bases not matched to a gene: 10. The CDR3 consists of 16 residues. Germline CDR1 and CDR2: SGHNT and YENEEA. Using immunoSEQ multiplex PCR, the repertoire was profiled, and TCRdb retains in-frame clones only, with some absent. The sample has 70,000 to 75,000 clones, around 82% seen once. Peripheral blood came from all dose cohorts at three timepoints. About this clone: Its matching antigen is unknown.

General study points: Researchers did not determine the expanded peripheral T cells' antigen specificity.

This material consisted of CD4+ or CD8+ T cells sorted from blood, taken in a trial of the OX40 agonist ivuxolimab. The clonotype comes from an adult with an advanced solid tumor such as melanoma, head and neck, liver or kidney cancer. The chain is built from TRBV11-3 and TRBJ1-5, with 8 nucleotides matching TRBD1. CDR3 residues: CASRRKQGAHNQPQHF. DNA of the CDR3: TGTGCCAGCAGACGGAAGCAGGGGGCTCACAATCAGCCCCAGCATTTT.